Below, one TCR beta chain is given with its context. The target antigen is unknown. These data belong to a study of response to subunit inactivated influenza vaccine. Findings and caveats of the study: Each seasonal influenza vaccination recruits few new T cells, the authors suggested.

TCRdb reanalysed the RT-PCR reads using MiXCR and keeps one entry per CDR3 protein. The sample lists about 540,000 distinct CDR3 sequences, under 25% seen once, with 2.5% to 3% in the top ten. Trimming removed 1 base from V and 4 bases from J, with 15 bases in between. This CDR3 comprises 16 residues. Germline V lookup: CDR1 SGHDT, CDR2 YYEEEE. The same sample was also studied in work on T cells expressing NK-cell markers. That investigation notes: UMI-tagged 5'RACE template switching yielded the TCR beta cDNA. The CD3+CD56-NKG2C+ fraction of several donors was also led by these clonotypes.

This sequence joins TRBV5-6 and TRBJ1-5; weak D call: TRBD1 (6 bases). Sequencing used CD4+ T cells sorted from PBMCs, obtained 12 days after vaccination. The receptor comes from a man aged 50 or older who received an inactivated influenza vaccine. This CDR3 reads CASSLTRGRLNQPQHF. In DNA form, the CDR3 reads TGTGCCAGCAGCTTGACTAGGGGGAGGTTGAATCAGCCCCAGCATTTT.